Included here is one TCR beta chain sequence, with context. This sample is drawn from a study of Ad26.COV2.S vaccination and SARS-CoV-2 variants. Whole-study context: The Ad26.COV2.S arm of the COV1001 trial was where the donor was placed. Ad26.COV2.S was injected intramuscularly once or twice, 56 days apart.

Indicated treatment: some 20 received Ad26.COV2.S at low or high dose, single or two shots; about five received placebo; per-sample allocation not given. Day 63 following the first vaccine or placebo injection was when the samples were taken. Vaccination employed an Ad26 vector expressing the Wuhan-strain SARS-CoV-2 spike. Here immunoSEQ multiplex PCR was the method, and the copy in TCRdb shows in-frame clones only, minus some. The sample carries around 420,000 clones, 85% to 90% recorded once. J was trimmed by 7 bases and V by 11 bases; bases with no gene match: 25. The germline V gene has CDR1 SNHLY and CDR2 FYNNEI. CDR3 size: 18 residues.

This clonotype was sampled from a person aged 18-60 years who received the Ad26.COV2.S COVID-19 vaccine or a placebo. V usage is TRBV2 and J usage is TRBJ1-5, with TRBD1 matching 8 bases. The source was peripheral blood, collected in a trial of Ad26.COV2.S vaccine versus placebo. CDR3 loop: CARLGRQGKDKRGQPQHF. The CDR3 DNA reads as TGTGCCCGTTTAGGGAGACAGGGGAAGGATAAACGTGGGCAGCCCCAGCATTTT.